Following are 14 T cell receptor beta chains from one sample sequenced in a study of OX40 agonist ivuxolimab in advanced cancers. Generated by immunoSEQ multiplex PCR, the TCRdb table keeps only in-frame clones and is missing some. Found here are roughly 19,000 clones, roughly four fifths of them singletons; the top ten hold around 3.5%. Sample: CD4+ or CD8+ T cells sorted from blood, taken in a trial of the OX40 agonist ivuxolimab. These receptors were taken from an adult with an advanced solid tumor such as melanoma, head and neck, liver or kidney cancer.

The V and J genes are TRBV11-3 and TRBJ1-1, with TRBD1 as a possible D gene (5 bases). Per germline, CDR1 SGHNT and CDR2 YENEEA. This CDR3 is 13 amino acids long. Trimming removed 3 bases from V and 8 bases from J, with 13 bases in between. CDR3 region: CASSFGPGREAFF. DNA for the CDR3: TGTGCCAGCAGCTTCGGCCCAGGGAGGGAAGCTTTCTTT.

This rearrangement joins TRBV15 to TRBJ1-1; possibly TRBD1 for D (5 bases). CDR3 size: 15 residues. Trimming stripped 0 bases from V and 4 bases from J, with 12 bases between. The germline CDR1 and CDR2 sequences are LNHNV and YYDKDF (reference sequence). The CDR3 nucleotides read TGTGCCACCAGCAGAGATATGGGGGGTGGCACTGAAGCTTTCTTT. It translates to CATSRDMGGGTEAFF.

This rearrangement joins TRBV11-2 to TRBJ1-1, with TRBD1 matching 9 bases. The V and J ends lost 5 bases and 3 bases, in that order; junction bases with no gene match: 10. Per the germline V gene, CDR1 is SGHAT and CDR2 is FQNNGV. The CDR3 is 16 residues long. CDR3 protein: CASSPFGQGRYTEAFF. In DNA, the CDR3 is TGTGCCAGCAGCCCTTTTGGACAGGGGCGCTACACTGAAGCTTTCTTT.

The chain joins TRBV5-1 to TRBJ2-7; D may be TRBD1 or TRBD2 (5 bases each). The CDR3 is 16 amino acids. Germline V CDR1 and CDR2: SGHRS, YFSETQ. Trimming removed 3 bases from V and 1 base from J, with 17 bases in between. CDR3 residues: CASSSYGTGYSYEQYF. As DNA, the CDR3 is TGCGCCAGCAGCTCGTATGGGACCGGATATTCCTACGAGCAGTACTTC.

CDR3 coding DNA: TGTGCCAGCACCTGGGGGATTACGCAGTATTTT. Protein: CASTWGITQYF. The gene calls are TRBV6-5 and TRBJ2-3, with D perhaps assigned TRBD1 or TRBD2 (5 bases each). This CDR3 is 11 amino acids long. V shed 7 bases and J shed 8 bases, with 10 bases lying between them. Germline V gene sequence: CDR1 MNHEY, CDR2 SVGAGI.

V and J are TRBV5-1 and TRBJ1-6; 7 positions agree with TRBD1. The CDR3 loop spans 14 amino acids. V trimming: 4 bases; J trimming: 8 bases; junction bases outside the gene matches: 6. Per the germline V gene, CDR1 is SGHRS and CDR2 is YFSETQ. CDR3 bases: TGCGCCAGCAGCGCGACAGGGCTGGATTCACCCCTCCACTTT. As protein: CASSATGLDSPLHF.

This clone was seen a handful of times. The rearrangement uses TRBV7-9 and TRBJ1-3; D call uncertain. Trimming pared 0 bases from V and 0 bases from J, leaving 6 bases between. The CDR3 consists of 15 residues. The germline V gene encodes CDR1 SEHNR and CDR2 FQNEAQ (reference sequence). The CDR3 DNA is TGTGCCAGCAGCTTAGCAGGGAGCTCTGGAAACACCATATATTTT. As protein: CASSLAGSSGNTIYF.

The gene calls are TRBV30 and TRBJ1-1, with 12 bases lining up with TRBD1. Germline lookup yields CDR1 GTSNPN and CDR2 SVGIG (reference sequence). This CDR3 region has 15 residues. With V trimmed by 3 bases and J by 10 bases, 12 bases remained unmatched. The CDR3 region has the DNA TGTGCCTGGAGCGATTTGGGACAGGGGGCCTACGGAGCTTTCTTT. It is translated as CAWSDLGQGAYGAFF.

The chain is built from TRBV7-9 and TRBJ2-2, with TRBD1 matching over 8 bases. The CDR3 covers 17 residues. After removal of 5 bases from V and 5 bases from J, the junction contained 13 bases not matched to a gene. Germline V gene sequence: CDR1 SEHNR, CDR2 FQNEAQ (reference sequence). Here the CDR3 reads CASSDRGWNSPTGELFF. Written as DNA, the CDR3 is TGTGCCAGCAGCGACAGGGGTTGGAACTCGCCGACCGGGGAGCTGTTTTTT.

V usage is TRBV7-2 and J usage is TRBJ2-5, with D possibly called TRBD1 or TRBD2 (5 bases each). The CDR3 loop spans 14 amino acids. With 1 base removed from V and 7 bases from J, the gap between germline ends came to 13 bases. CDR1 is SGHTA, CDR2 FQGNSA, per germline. Here the CDR3 reads CASSLVGGLRTQYF. CDR3 DNA: TGTGCCAGCAGCTTAGTTGGGGGTCTGCGGACCCAGTACTTC.

V gene TRBV19 combines with J gene TRBJ1-5; D call uncertain. CDR3 length equals 15 residues. CDR1 is LNHDA and CDR2 is SQIVND in the germline V gene (reference sequence). V was clipped by 3 bases and J by 3 bases, with 12 bases between them. Here the CDR3 DNA reads TGTGCCAGTAGTATCTTAGGGCGCGTCAATCAGCCCCAGCATTTT. It encodes CASSILGRVNQPQHF.

The chain couples TRBV29-1 to TRBJ2-7, with 9 nucleotides matching TRBD1. Per germline, CDR1 SQVTM and CDR2 ANQGSEA. V shed 4 bases and J 1 base; nucleotides not matched to a gene: 11. The CDR3 runs to 16 residues. CDR3 nucleotide sequence: TGCAGCGTTGCTAGCACCCCGGGACAGGGTTCCTACGAGCAGTACTTC. This sequence encodes CSVASTPGQGSYEQYF.

The rearrangement uses TRBV16 and TRBJ1-2, with 7 bases lining up with TRBD1. This CDR3 has 13 amino acids. Trimming removed 6 bases from V and 8 bases from J; junction bases left unmatched: 9. In germline, CDR1 is KGHSY, CDR2 FQNENV. CDR3 sequence reads: CASSFTGAQGYTF. For the CDR3, the DNA is TGTGCCAGCAGTTTTACAGGGGCGCAAGGCTACACCTTC.

This sequence joins TRBV7-3 and TRBJ2-5; no reliable D call. This CDR3 has 13 residues. Germline V gene data show CDR1 as SGHTA and CDR2 as FQGTGA. Trimming took 4 bases from V and 2 from J, leaving 8 bases between them. CDR3 loop: CASSSSVQETQYF. The CDR3 DNA sequence: TGTGCCAGCAGCTCCTCGGTTCAAGAGACCCAGTACTTC.